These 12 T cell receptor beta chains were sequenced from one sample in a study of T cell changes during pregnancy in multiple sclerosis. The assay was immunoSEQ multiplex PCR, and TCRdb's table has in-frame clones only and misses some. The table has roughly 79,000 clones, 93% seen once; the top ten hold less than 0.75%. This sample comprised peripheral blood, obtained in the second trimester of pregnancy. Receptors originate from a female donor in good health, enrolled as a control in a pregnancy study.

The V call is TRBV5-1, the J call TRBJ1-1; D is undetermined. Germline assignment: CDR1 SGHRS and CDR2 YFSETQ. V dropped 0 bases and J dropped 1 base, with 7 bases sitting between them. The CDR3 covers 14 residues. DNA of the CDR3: TGCGCCAGCAGCTTGGCCAGGCAGAACACTGAAGCTTTCTTT. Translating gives CASSLARQNTEAFF.

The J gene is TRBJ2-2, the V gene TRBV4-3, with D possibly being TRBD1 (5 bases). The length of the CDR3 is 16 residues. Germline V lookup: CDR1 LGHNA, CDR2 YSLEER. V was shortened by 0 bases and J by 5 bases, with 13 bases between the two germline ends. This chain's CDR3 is CASSQEIQGGTGELFF. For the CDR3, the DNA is TGCGCCAGCAGCCAAGAAATCCAGGGTGGGACCGGGGAGCTGTTTTTT.

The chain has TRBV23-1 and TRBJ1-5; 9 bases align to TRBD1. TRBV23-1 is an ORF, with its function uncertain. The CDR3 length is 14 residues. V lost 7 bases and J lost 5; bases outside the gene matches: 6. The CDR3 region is CASTDRGWDQPQHF. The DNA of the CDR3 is TGCGCCAGCACCGACAGGGGGTGGGATCAGCCCCAGCATTTT.

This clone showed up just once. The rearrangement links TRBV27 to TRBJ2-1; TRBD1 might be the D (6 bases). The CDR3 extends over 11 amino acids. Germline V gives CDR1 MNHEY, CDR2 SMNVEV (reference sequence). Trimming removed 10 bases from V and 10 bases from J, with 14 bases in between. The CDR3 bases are TGTGCCACCCTACACGGACAGGAGCAGTTCTTC. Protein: CATLHGQEQFF.

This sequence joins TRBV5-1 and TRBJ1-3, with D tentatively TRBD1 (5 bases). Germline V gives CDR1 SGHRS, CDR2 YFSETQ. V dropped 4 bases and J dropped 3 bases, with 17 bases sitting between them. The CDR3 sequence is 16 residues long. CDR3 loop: CASSPTSGSGGNTIYF. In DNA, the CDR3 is TGCGCCAGCAGCCCAACTTCAGGGTCGGGTGGAAACACCATATATTTT.

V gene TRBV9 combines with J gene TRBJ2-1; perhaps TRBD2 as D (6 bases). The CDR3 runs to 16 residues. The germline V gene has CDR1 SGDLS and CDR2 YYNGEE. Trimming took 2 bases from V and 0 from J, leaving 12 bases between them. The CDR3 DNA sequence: TGTGCCAGCAGCGTGGCGGAGGGGAGCTCCTACAATGAGCAGTTCTTC. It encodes CASSVAEGSSYNEQFF.

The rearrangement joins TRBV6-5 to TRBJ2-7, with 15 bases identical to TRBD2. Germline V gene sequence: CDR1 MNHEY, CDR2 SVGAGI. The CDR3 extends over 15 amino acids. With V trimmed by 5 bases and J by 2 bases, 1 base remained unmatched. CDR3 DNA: TGTGCCAGCAGTCGGACTAGCGGGGGGGCCTACGAGCAGTACTTC. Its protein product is CASSRTSGGAYEQYF.

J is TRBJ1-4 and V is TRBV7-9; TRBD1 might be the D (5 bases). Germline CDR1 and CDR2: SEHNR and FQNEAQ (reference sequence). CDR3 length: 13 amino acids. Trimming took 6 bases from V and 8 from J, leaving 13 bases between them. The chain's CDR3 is CASRQAIGEKLFF. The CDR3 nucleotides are TGTGCCAGCAGACAGGCGATTGGCGAAAAACTGTTTTTT.

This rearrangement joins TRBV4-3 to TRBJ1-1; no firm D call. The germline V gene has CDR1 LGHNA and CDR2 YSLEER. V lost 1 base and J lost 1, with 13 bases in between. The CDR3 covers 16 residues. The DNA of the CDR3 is TGCGCCAGCAGCCAAGCCGAGATCCGGGGGAACACTGAAGCTTTCTTT. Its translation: CASSQAEIRGNTEAFF.

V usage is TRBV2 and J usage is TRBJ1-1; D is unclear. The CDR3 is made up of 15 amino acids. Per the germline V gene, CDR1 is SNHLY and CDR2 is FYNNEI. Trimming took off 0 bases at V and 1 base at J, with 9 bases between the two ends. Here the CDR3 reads CASSEAEHQNTEAFF. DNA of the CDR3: TGTGCCAGCAGTGAAGCAGAGCACCAGAACACTGAAGCTTTCTTT.

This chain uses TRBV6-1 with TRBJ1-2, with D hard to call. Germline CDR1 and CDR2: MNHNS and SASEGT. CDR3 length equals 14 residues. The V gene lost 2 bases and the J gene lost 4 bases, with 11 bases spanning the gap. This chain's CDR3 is CASSESRVGYGYTF. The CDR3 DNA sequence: TGTGCCAGCAGTGAAAGTAGAGTTGGCTATGGCTACACCTTC.

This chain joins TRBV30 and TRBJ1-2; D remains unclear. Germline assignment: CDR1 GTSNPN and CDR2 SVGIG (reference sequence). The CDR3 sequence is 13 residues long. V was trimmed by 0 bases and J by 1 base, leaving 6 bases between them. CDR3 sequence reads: CAWSVRDNYGYTF. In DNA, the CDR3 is TGTGCCTGGAGTGTACGGGATAACTATGGCTACACCTTC.